A single T cell receptor (beta chain) is shown here with its context. Its antigen specificity is not known. There are no base qualities to consult, and no much larger clone falls within one base. A total of under 35 patients with locally advanced or metastatic urothelial carcinoma, treated at Memorial Sloan Kettering on a trial protocol, made up the cohort. Peripheral blood mononuclear cells were collected from each patient pretreatment and during treatment, giving between 1 and 8 total time points per patient. The Qiagen DNeasy Blood extraction kit was used to purify genomic DNA from total PBMCs and tumor samples. PBMCs were collected pretreatment and during treatment, and were isolated and stored as previously described. This sample was included in a study of PD-L1 blockade in urothelial cancer (dated by TCRdb to about 2017). Study-wide context: Therapy was started in the mid-2010s for all patients, and atezolizumab 1,200 mg was administered intravenously every 3 weeks. About 85% of the roughly 29 patients were males with bladder-origin urothelial cancer, and about 65% of the 29 reported a prior smoking history. An ECOG performance status of 0 or 1 was recorded for the patients, and 0 to 3 prior chemotherapy regimens had been received by the patients. Blood samples were analyzed at two time points: 3 weeks after treatment start (second dose) and 6 weeks after treatment start. A median of 141,255 T cells and roughly 80,000 unique TCRs was obtained from blood samples, and a median clonality of approximately 0.077 was observed. Somatic, immune and clinical correlates of response to PD-L1 blockade with atezolizumab in urothelial cancer were the focus of an exploratory multi-omic analysis. Pretreatment tumor samples, along with matched peripheral blood serially collected before and after atezolizumab treatment, were subjected to TCR sequencing. Durable clinical benefit was defined as progression-free survival longer than 6 months, and TCR features were also tested against progression-free and overall survival. In the same patients, pretreatment tumors underwent whole exome sequencing and RNA sequencing in addition to TCR sequencing. Durable clinical benefit was achieved by nine patients but not by the remaining 20. Some 29 patients had pretreatment blood TCR-seq, roughly 25 had at least one posttreatment blood collection, and roughly 25 had tumor TCR-seq.

Each PCR received spiked-in synthetic TCR analog templates so that absolute template abundance could be estimated from read counts. Using the immunoSEQ assay, TCRbeta CDR3 regions were amplified from genomic DNA with bias-controlled V and J gene primers. Sequencing of rearranged TCRbeta segments was done at approximately 20X coverage. Concerning the study's data processing: Sequencing errors were corrected by clustering, and CDR3s were annotated against IMGT so that V, D and J genes could be assigned. Downstream analyses used only productive TCRbeta rearrangements, leaving out any out-of-frame or stop-codon sequences. Clonality was computed as one minus Shannon entropy normalized by the log of the number of unique productive sequences. Fisher's exact test with Benjamini-Hochberg correction, at a threshold of adjusted p below 0.01, was used to find clones that differed between time points or between blood and tumor. TCRdb mirrors the immuneACCESS table, restricted to in-frame sequences. Some clones are absent from its copies; in checked studies, under half trace to an unresolved V gene, and the reason for the others is unknown. V, J and clone size are those of that table, while D and trimming were read from the DNA. The sample data list some 32,000 clones, and roughly 84% of these were observed just once. Roughly 29% of the sample lies in the top ten.

Looking up the germline V gene yields CDR1 SGDLS and CDR2 YYNGEE. There are 17 amino acids in the CDR3, from cysteine to phenylalanine inclusive. Solely the CDR3 DNA is kept, with 51 bases framed from the first base. V drops 0 bases and J drops 4 bases, leaving 19 bases in between. Broader findings and caveats from the paper: Among patients with durable benefit, tumor-associated TCR clones showed greater expansion in peripheral blood 3 weeks after treatment started (n of about 20, p = 0.022). A pretreatment peripheral blood TCR clonality below the median was linked to improved progression-free and overall survival. Because of the small sample size (n = 29) and the many exploratory analyses performed, the results are intended to be regarded as hypothesis-generating.

The rearrangement joined TRBV9 to TRBJ2-5; the D gene is perhaps TRBD1, from 8 matching bases. The TCR originated in a man in his 60s with urothelial cancer. The sequences come from PBMCs, collected around atezolizumab (anti-PD-L1) treatment. The CDR3 region: CASSVGFGGTGGETQYF. The sequenced DNA: TGTGCCAGCAGCGTAGGTTTCGGGGGGACAGGTGGAGAGACCCAGTACTTC.